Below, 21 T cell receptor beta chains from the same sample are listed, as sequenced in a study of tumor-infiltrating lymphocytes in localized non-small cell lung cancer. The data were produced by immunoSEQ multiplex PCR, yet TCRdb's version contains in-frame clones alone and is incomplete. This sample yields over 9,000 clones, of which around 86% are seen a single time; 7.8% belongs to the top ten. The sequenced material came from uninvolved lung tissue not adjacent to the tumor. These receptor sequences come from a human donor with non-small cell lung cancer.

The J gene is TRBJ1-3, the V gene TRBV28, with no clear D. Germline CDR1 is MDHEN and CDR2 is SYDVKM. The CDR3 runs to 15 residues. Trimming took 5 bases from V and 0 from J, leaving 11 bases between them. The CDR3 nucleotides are TGTGCCAGCAGTCCCTCAGTAGACTCTGGAAACACCATATATTTT. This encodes CASSPSVDSGNTIYF.

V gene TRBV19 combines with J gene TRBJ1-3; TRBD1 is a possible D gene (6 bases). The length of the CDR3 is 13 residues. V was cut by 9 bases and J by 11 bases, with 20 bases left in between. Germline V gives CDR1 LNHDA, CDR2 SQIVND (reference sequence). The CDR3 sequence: CASSVQQGIAIYF. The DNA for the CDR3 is TGTGCCAGCTCCGTTCAACAGGGAATCGCCATATATTTT.

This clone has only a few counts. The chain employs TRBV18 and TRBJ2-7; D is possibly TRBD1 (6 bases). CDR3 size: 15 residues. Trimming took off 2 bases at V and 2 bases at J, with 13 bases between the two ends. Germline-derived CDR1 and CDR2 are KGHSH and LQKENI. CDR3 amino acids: CASSPDMSGAYEQYF. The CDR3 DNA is TGTGCCAGCTCACCAGATATGTCAGGGGCCTACGAGCAGTACTTC.

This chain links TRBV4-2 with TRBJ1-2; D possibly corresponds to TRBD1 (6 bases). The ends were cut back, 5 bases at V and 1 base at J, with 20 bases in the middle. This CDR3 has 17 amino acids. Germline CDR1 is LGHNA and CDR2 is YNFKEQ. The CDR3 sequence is CASSSQTYRASNYGYTF. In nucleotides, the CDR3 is TGTGCCAGCAGCTCACAAACCTACAGGGCTAGTAACTATGGCTACACCTTC.

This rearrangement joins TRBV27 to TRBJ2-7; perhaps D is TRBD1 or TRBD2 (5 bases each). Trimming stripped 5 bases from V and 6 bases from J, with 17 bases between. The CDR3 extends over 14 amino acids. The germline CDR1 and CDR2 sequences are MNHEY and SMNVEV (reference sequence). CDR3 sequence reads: CASSPLQGAAEQYF. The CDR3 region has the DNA TGTGCCAGCAGTCCACTGCAGGGAGCGGCCGAGCAGTACTTC.

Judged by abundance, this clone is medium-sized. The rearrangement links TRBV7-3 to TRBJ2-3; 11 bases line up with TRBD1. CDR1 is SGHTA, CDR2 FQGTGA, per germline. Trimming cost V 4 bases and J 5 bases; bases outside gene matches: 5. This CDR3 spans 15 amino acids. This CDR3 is CASSSGQGEVDTQYF. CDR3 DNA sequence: TGTGCCAGCAGCTCGGGACAGGGGGAAGTAGATACGCAGTATTTT.

CDR3 nucleotide sequence: TGTGCCAGCAGCTTAGGACTTTTATCCGGATCGTCTGGAAACACCATATATTTT. Protein: CASSLGLLSGSSGNTIYF. The chain combines TRBV11-1 with TRBJ1-3; D is ambiguous. The CDR3 totals 18 residues. Germline lookup yields CDR1 SGHAT and CDR2 FQDESV (reference sequence). V gave up 1 base and J gave up 1 base, with 17 bases separating them.

The CDR3 is CASSLPGQGHYGYTF. CDR3 DNA sequence: TGTGCCAGCAGCCTACCGGGACAGGGCCACTATGGCTACACCTTC. This chain uses TRBV6-5 with TRBJ1-2; 9 positions agree with TRBD1. The germline V gene has CDR1 MNHEY and CDR2 SVGAGI. Losses at the gene ends were 6 bases for V and 3 bases for J; bases not matched to a gene: 8. The CDR3 is 15 amino acids.

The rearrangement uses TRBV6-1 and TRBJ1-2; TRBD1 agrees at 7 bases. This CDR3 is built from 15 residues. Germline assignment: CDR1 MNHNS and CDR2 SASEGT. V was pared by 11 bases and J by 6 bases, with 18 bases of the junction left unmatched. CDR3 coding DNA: TGTGCCTCGACATACAGGGGCCGTGCGTATGATGGCTACACCTTC. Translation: CASTYRGRAYDGYTF.

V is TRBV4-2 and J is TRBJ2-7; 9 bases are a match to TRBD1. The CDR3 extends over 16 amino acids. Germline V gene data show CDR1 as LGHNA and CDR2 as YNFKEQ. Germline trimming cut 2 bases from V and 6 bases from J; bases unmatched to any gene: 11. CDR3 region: CASSQSPGQGFGEQYF. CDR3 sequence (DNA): TGTGCCAGCAGCCAATCCCCGGGACAGGGTTTCGGCGAGCAGTACTTC.

This CDR3 is CASSLSGQGIGNTIYF. CDR3 DNA: TGTGCCAGCAGTTTATCAGGACAGGGAATTGGAAACACCATATATTTT. J is TRBJ1-3 and V is TRBV27, with TRBD1 identical over 8 bases. The CDR3 is 16 residues long. Germline lookup yields CDR1 MNHEY and CDR2 SMNVEV (reference sequence). V shed 0 bases and J 3 bases; nucleotides not matched to a gene: 4.

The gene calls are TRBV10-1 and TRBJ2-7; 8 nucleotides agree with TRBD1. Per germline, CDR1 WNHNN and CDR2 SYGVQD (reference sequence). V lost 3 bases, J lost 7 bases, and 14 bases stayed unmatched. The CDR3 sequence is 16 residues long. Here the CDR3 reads CASSDLWTGHSREQYF. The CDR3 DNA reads TGCGCCAGCAGTGATCTATGGACAGGGCACTCCCGTGAGCAGTACTTC.

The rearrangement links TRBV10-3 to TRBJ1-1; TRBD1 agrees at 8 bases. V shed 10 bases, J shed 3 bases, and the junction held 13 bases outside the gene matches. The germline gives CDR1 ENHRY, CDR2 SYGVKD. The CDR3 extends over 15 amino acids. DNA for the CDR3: TGTGCCACAAGACAGGGGACCGTTATAGACACTGAAGCTTTCTTT. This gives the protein CATRQGTVIDTEAFF.

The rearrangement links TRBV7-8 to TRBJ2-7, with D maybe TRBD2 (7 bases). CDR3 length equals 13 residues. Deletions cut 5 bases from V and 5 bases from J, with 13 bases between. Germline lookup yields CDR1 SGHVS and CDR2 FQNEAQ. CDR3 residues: CASSPGGRNEQYF. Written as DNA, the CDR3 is TGTGCCAGCAGCCCGGGGGGCAGGAACGAGCAGTACTTC.

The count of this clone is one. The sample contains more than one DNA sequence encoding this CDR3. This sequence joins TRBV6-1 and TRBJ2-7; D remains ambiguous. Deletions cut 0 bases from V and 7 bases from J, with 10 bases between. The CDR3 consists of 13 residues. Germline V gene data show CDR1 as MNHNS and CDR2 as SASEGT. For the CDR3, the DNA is TGTGCCAGCAGTGAAGCGCGGACGGGTGAGCAGTACTTC. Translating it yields CASSEARTGEQYF.

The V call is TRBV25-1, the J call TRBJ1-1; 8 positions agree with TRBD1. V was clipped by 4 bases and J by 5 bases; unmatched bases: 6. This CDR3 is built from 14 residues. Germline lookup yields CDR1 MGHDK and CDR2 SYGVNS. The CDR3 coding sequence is TGTGCCAGCAGTGTAGCGGACAGGGTGACTGAAGCTTTCTTT. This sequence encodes CASSVADRVTEAFF.

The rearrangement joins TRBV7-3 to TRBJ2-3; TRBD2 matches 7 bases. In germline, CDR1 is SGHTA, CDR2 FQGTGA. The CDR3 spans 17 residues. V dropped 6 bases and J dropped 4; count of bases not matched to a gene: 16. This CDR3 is CASSRGEGPEGADTQYF. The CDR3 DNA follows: TGTGCCAGCAGTCGCGGGGAGGGTCCCGAAGGTGCAGATACGCAGTATTTT.

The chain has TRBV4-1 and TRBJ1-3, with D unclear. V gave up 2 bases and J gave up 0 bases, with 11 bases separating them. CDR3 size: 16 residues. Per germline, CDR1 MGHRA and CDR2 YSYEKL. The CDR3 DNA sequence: TGCGCCAGCAGCCAATATTTCCCCTTCTCTGGAAACACCATATATTTT. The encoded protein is CASSQYFPFSGNTIYF.

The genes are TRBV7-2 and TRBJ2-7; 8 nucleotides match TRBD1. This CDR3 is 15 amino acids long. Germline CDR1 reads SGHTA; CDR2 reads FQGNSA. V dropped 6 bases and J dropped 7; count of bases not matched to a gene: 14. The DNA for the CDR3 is TGTGCCAGCAGTACCACGGGACAGGAGCGTGAGGAGCAGTACTTC. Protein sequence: CASSTTGQEREEQYF. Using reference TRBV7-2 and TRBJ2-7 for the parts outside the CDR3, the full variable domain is GAGVSQSPSNKVTEKGKDVELRCDPISGHTALYWYRQSLGQGLEFLIYFQGNSAPDKSGLPSDRFSAERTGGSVSTLTIQRTQQEDSAVYLCASSTTGQEREEQYFGPGTRLTVT.

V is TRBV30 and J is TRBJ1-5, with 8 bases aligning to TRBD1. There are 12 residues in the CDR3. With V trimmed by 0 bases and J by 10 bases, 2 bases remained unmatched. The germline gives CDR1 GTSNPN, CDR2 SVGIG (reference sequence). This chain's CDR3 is CAWSVSGGPQHF. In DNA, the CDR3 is TGTGCCTGGAGTGTCTCAGGGGGCCCCCAGCATTTT. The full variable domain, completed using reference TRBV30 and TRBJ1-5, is SQTIHQWPATLVQPVGSPLSLECTVEGTSNPNLYWYRQAAGRGLQLLFYSVGIGQISSEVPQNLSASRPQDRQFILSSKKLLLSDSGFYLCAWSVSGGPQHFGDGTRLSIL.

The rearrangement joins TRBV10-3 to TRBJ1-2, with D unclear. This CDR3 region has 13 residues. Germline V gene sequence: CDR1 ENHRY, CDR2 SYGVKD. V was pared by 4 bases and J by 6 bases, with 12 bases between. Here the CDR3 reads CAISVLPGDGYTF. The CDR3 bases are TGTGCCATCAGTGTCCTCCCCGGGGATGGCTACACCTTC.